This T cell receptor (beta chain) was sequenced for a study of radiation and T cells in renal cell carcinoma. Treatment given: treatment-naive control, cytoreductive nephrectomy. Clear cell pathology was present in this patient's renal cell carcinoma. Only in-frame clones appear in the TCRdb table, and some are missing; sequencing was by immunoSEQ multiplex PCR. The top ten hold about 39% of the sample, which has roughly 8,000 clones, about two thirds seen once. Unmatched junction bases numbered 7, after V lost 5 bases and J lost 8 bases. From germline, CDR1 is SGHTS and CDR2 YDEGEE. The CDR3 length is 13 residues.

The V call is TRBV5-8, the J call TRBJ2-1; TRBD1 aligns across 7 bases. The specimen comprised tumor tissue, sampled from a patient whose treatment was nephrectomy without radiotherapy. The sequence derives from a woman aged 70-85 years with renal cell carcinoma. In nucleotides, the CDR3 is TGTGCCAGCAGAGTAGACAGGGAAGATGAGCAGTTCTTC. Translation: CASRVDREDEQFF.